The next 20 T cell receptor beta chains were all read from a single sample in a study of shared clonotypes between healthy human individuals. The naive CD8 population came from CD45RO-negative cells selected for CCR7, without terminally differentiated effector memory CD45RA+ cells. Generated by immunoSEQ multiplex PCR, the TCRdb table keeps only in-frame clones and is missing some. This table holds hundreds of thousands of clones, nearly 97% found once. The sample taken for sequencing was naive CD8+ T cells sorted from blood. Receptors were obtained from a young woman in good health.

This chain links TRBV5-4 with TRBJ2-7; 8 nucleotides match TRBD2. The V gene end was trimmed by 3 bases and the J gene end by 6 bases; junction bases not matched to a gene: 8. In germline, CDR1 is SGHNT, CDR2 YYREEE (reference sequence). There are 14 residues in the CDR3. CDR3 in DNA: TGTGCCAGCAGCTCGCGACTAGCGCCCGCCGAGCAGTACTTC. It encodes CASSSRLAPAEQYF.

The genes are TRBV15 and TRBJ2-7; tentatively, D is TRBD2 (5 bases). CDR3 length: 13 amino acids. Per the germline V gene, CDR1 is LNHNV and CDR2 is YYDKDF (reference sequence). The ends were cut back, 0 bases at V and 3 bases at J, with 6 bases in the middle. CDR3 sequence (DNA): TGTGCCACCAGCAGAGAAGGAGGCTACGAGCAGTACTTC. Translated, it gives CATSREGGYEQYF.

The chain uses TRBV5-1 and TRBJ2-7; 7 bases map to TRBD1. The CDR3 covers 15 residues. The junction had 4 bases not matched to a gene; V was cut back by 0 bases and J by 1 base. Germline CDR1 reads SGHRS; CDR2 reads YFSETQ. CDR3 bases: TGCGCCAGCAGCTTGGCCGGCAGGGGGTCCTACGAGCAGTACTTC. Protein product: CASSLAGRGSYEQYF.

Only one count was recorded for this clone. The chain links TRBV13 to TRBJ1-5; 7 bases align to TRBD1. The junction had 12 bases not matched to a gene; V was cut back by 5 bases and J by 2 bases. CDR3 length equals 17 residues. Germline loops: CDR1 PRHDT, CDR2 FYEKMQ (reference sequence). The CDR3 DNA sequence: TGTGCCAGCAGCCTACGACAGGGACAAACGGGCAATCAGCCCCAGCATTTT. Translating it yields CASSLRQGQTGNQPQHF.

In its sample, this clone was seen once. The CDR3 DNA reads as TGTGCCAGCAGCTTGGGACGGACGGCTTGGGAGCAGTACTTC. Protein product: CASSLGRTAWEQYF. The rearrangement links TRBV5-5 to TRBJ2-7; unclear D gene. Germline-derived CDR1 and CDR2 are SGHKS and YYEKEE (reference sequence). The CDR3 runs 14 residues. V was clipped by 0 bases and J by 7 bases, with 14 bases between them.

The chain recombines TRBV9 with TRBJ2-2; 8 bases are a match to TRBD2. The CDR3 is 18 amino acids. V lost 0 bases, J lost 0 bases, and 7 bases stayed unmatched. Germline V gives CDR1 SGDLS, CDR2 YYNGEE. The CDR3 loop is CASSVVAGRLPNTGELFF. CDR3 in DNA: TGTGCCAGCAGCGTAGTAGCGGGACGATTACCGAACACCGGGGAGCTGTTTTTT.

This clone has a single count. J is TRBJ2-6 and V is TRBV13, with D tentatively TRBD1 (6 bases). V shed 0 bases and J shed 1 base, with 22 bases lying between them. The CDR3 runs 21 residues. Germline V CDR1 and CDR2: PRHDT, FYEKMQ (reference sequence). The CDR3 region is CASSLGPHTGTSGSGANVLTF. In DNA, the CDR3 is TGTGCCAGCAGCTTAGGCCCCCATACCGGGACATCCGGATCTGGGGCCAACGTCCTGACTTTC.

The genes are TRBV27 and TRBJ1-2, with TRBD1 as a possible D gene (6 bases). Trimming left V 5 bases short and J 10 bases short, with 20 bases between. In germline, CDR1 is MNHEY, CDR2 SMNVEV (reference sequence). The CDR3 is 14 residues long. For the CDR3, the DNA is TGTGCCAGCAGTCCCCAGGGGCTGGCTATGGACTACACCTTC. Amino acids: CASSPQGLAMDYTF.

This clone has a single count. V gene TRBV5-1 combines with J gene TRBJ2-7; tentative D call: TRBD2 (5 bases). The CDR3 loop spans 12 amino acids. Germline loops: CDR1 SGHRS, CDR2 YFSETQ. Trimming pared 6 bases from V and 3 bases from J, leaving 10 bases between. This CDR3 reads CASMGRDYEQYF. CDR3 bases: TGCGCCAGCATGGGGAGAGACTACGAGCAGTACTTC.

J is TRBJ2-7 and V is TRBV7-9; TRBD1 is a possible D gene (6 bases). The CDR3 is 14 residues long. The germline V gene has CDR1 SEHNR and CDR2 FQNEAQ (reference sequence). The germline V and J ends were trimmed by 5 bases and 3 bases, with 14 bases remaining between them. The CDR3, as DNA: TGTGCCAGCAGCATGGACAGCCGGTACTACGAGCAGTACTTC. It yields the protein CASSMDSRYYEQYF.

The genes are TRBV28 and TRBJ2-7; D assignment may be TRBD1 or TRBD2 (6 bases each). Trimming took 6 bases from V and 4 from J, leaving 22 bases between them. CDR1 is MDHEN and CDR2 is SYDVKM in the germline V gene. This CDR3 region has 16 residues. The CDR3 nucleotides are TGTGCCAGCAGCCCGCTGGGGGGCCCGGGGGAGTACGAGCAGTACTTC. Translating it yields CASSPLGGPGEYEQYF.

The V call is TRBV7-9, the J call TRBJ2-7; TRBD2 aligns across 7 bases. V lost 1 base, J lost 1 base, and 7 bases stayed unmatched. From germline, CDR1 is SEHNR and CDR2 FQNEAQ (reference sequence). The CDR3 totals 16 residues. The CDR3 nucleotides read TGTGCCAGCAGCTTAGAGCCGGGACTACTATCCTACGAGCAGTACTTC. Translating gives CASSLEPGLLSYEQYF.

The V and J genes are TRBV5-1 and TRBJ2-1; 12 bases agree with TRBD2. This CDR3 comprises 15 residues. Germline assignment: CDR1 SGHRS and CDR2 YFSETQ. V was clipped by 4 bases and J by 8 bases; unmatched bases: 7. CDR3 in amino acids: CASSTLAGGRDEQFF. The DNA of the CDR3 is TGCGCCAGCAGCACCCTAGCGGGAGGGAGAGATGAGCAGTTCTTC.

J is TRBJ2-1 and V is TRBV28; D is perhaps TRBD1 (5 bases). The CDR3 is 13 residues long. The V and J ends lost 3 bases and 4 bases respectively, with 7 bases between them. Germline V gene sequence: CDR1 MDHEN, CDR2 SYDVKM. The CDR3 coding sequence is TGTGCCAGCAGTTTTCAGGGTTACAATGAGCAGTTCTTC. It yields the protein CASSFQGYNEQFF.

The gene calls are TRBV27 and TRBJ2-6; D not certain. Deletions cut 2 bases from V and 2 bases from J, with 7 bases between. CDR1 MNHEY and CDR2 SMNVEV come from the germline V gene (reference sequence). The CDR3 consists of 15 residues. The chain's CDR3 is CASSLIFAGANVLTF. Here the CDR3 DNA reads TGTGCCAGCAGTTTAATTTTCGCTGGGGCCAACGTCCTGACTTTC.

This clone has only one observation. The chain uses TRBV6-1 and TRBJ2-2, with D perhaps TRBD1 or TRBD2 (5 bases each). The germline CDR1 and CDR2 sequences are MNHNS and SASEGT. This CDR3 spans 15 amino acids. V was pared by 7 bases and J by 5 bases, with 17 bases between. The CDR3 DNA reads as TGTGCCAGCACCCGACGGAGAGGGGCTACCGGGGAGCTGTTTTTT. Its translation is CASTRRRGATGELFF.

V is TRBV13 and J is TRBJ2-3; D call uncertain. V gave up 0 bases and J gave up 1 base, with 8 bases separating them. The CDR3 has 15 amino acids. Germline CDR1 and CDR2: PRHDT and FYEKMQ (reference sequence). The CDR3 here is CASSLGGSRTDTQYF. The CDR3 nucleotides read TGTGCCAGCAGCTTAGGGGGATCCCGCACAGATACGCAGTATTTT.

The chain employs TRBV9 and TRBJ2-1, with TRBD2 as a possible D gene (5 bases). The length of the CDR3 is 19 residues. Germline V gene sequence: CDR1 SGDLS, CDR2 YYNGEE. Trimming shortened V by 2 bases and J by 0 bases, and 21 bases separated the two germline ends. The CDR3 region has the DNA TGTGCCAGCAGCGTGGGCAGAAGCGGCCCTTATAGCTCCTACAATGAGCAGTTCTTC. This gives the protein CASSVGRSGPYSSYNEQFF.

The CDR3 DNA is TGTGCTAGTGGTTTGGTACAGGGCTCCTACAATGAGCAGTTCTTC. Its translation is CASGLVQGSYNEQFF. V usage is TRBV12-5 and J usage is TRBJ2-1; D might be TRBD1 (6 bases). CDR1 LGHNT and CDR2 FRNRAP come from the germline V gene. The CDR3 loop spans 15 amino acids. The V gene lost 0 bases and the J gene lost 0 bases, with 6 bases spanning the gap. Full variable domain (outside the CDR3, taken from reference TRBV12-5 and TRBJ2-1): DARVTQTPRHKVTEMGQEVTMRCQPILGHNTVFWYRQTMMQGLELLAYFRNRAPLDDSGMPKDRFSAEMPDATLATLKIQPSEPRDSAVYFCASGLVQGSYNEQFFGPGTRLTVL.

V and J are TRBV13 and TRBJ2-3, with D perhaps TRBD1 (5 bases). Germline-derived CDR1 and CDR2 are PRHDT and FYEKMQ (reference sequence). V was clipped by 5 bases and J by 5 bases, with 11 bases between them. CDR3 size: 13 residues. CDR3 sequence: CASSLDSRDTQYF. The DNA of the CDR3 is TGTGCCAGCAGCCTCGACAGCCGAGATACGCAGTATTTT. Full variable domain (remainder filled in from reference TRBV13 and TRBJ2-3): AAGVIQSPRHLIKEKRETATLKCYPIPRHDTVYWYQQGPGQDPQFLISFYEKMQSDKGSIPDRFSAQQFSDYHSELNMSSLELGDSALYFCASSLDSRDTQYFGPGTRLTVL.